In its sample, the clone carrying this T cell receptor beta chain was seen many times. The data were taken from a study of T-cell reconstitution after alpha-beta-depleted transplantation in children. Germline values: CDR1 SGHAT, CDR2 FQNNGV. Trimming cost V 7 bases and J 1 base, with 10 bases left between them. The CDR3 spans 14 residues. As it was prepared, the TCRbeta library received unique molecular identifiers. MiXCR, run by TCRdb on the PCR reads, gives a single entry per CDR3 protein. The repertoire consists of approximately 240,000 distinct CDR3 sequences, with around 10% occurring once and the leading ten covering 5.5% to 8%.

The chain combines TRBV11-2 with TRBJ2-2; the D gene is possibly TRBD2 (6 bases). The sequenced sample was PBMCs from the stem cell graft donor, obtained from the stem cell graft. The receptor's source is a human donor who donated a stem cell graft to a child with acute lymphoblastic leukemia. Here the CDR3 DNA reads TGTGCCAGCATCGGGGGAGGGAACACCGGGGAGCTGTTTTTT. Protein product: CASIGGGNTGELFF.